This T cell receptor (beta chain) appears in the sequencing data of a study of OX40 agonist ivuxolimab in advanced cancers. Across the study: Ivuxolimab, which is an agonistic anti-OX40 (CD134) antibody, was administered to the patients. The diagnoses of dose-escalation patients were hepatocellular carcinoma, melanoma, renal cell or head and neck cancer. Under the entry rules, prior anti-PD-1, anti-PD-L1 or anti-CTLA-4 therapy was allowed, and about 38% had some.

Study observations and caveats: Some patients who did not respond also had low normalized T-cell clonal expansion.

Germline V gene data show CDR1 as SGHNT and CDR2 as YYREEE (reference sequence). V was clipped by 2 bases and J by 2 bases, with 8 bases between them. The CDR3 is made up of 14 amino acids. Assay used: immunoSEQ multiplex PCR; TCRdb lists only in-frame clones, some missing. This table holds over 85,000 clones, roughly four fifths found once. As for this clone: Antigen unknown.

The V and J genes are TRBV5-4 and TRBJ2-1, with D possibly TRBD1 on 6 matching bases. Here the sequenced sample was CD4+ or CD8+ T cells sorted from blood, taken in a trial of the OX40 agonist ivuxolimab. This TCR derives from an adult with an advanced solid tumor such as melanoma, head and neck, liver or kidney cancer. For the CDR3, the DNA is TGTGCCAGCAGCTTTCGGGACACCTACAATGAGCAGTTCTTC. It encodes CASSFRDTYNEQFF.